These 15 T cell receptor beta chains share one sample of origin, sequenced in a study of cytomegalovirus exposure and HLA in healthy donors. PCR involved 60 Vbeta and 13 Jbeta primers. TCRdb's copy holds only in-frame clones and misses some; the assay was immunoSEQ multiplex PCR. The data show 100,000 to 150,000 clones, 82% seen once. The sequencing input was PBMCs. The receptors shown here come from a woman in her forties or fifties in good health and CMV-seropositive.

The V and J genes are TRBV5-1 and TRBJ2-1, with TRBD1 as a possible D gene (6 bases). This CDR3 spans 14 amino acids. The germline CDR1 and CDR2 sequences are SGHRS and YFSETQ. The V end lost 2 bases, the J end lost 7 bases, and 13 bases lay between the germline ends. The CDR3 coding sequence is TGCGCCAGCAGCTTATCCGGGACACAAAATGAGCAGTTCTTC. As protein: CASSLSGTQNEQFF.

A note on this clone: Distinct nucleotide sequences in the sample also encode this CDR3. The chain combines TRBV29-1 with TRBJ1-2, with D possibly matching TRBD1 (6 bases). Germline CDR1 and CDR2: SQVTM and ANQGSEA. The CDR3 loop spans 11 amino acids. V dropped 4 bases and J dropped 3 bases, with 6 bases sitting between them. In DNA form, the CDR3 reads TGCAGCGTTGGACAGGACTATGGCTACACCTTC. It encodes CSVGQDYGYTF.

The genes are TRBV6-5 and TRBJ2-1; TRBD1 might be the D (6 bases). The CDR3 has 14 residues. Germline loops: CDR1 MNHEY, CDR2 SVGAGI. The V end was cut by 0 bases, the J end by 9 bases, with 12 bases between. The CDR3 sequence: CASSYSDSWGEQFF. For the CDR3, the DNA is TGTGCCAGCAGTTACTCGGACAGCTGGGGTGAGCAGTTCTTC.

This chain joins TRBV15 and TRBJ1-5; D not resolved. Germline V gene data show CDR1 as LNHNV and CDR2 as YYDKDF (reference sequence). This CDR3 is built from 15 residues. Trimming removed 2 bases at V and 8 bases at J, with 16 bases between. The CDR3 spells CATSRNVEGREPQHF. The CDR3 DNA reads TGTGCCACCAGCAGAAATGTGGAGGGAAGGGAGCCCCAGCATTTT. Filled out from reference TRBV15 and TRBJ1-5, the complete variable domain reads DAMVIQNPRYQVTQFGKPVTLSCSQTLNHNVMYWYQQKSSQAPKLLFHYYDKDFNNEADTPDNFQSRRPNTSFCFLDIRSPGLGDTAMYLCATSRNVEGREPQHFGDGTRLSIL.

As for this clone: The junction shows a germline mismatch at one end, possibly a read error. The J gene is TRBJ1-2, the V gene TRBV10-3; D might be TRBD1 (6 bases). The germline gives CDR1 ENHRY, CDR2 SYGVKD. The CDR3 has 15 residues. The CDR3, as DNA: TGTGCCATCAGTGAGAGGGGCAGGGGCAACTATGTCTACACCTTC. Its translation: CAISERGRGNYVYTF.

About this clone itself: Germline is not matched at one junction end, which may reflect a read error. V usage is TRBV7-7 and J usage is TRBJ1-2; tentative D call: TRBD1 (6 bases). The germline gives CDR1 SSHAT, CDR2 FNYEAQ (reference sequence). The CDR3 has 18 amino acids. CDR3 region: CASSSNITGISGRDGYTF. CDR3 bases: TGTGCTAGCAGCTCAAACATCACAGGGATCAGCGGTCGGGATGGCTACACCTTC. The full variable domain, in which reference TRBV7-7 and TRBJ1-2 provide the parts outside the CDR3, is GAGVSQSPRYKVTKRGQDVTLRCDPISSHATLYWYQQALGQGPEFLTYFNYEAQPDKSGLPSDRFSAERPEGSISTLTIQRTEQRDSAMYRCASSSNITGISGRDGYTFGSGTRLTVV.

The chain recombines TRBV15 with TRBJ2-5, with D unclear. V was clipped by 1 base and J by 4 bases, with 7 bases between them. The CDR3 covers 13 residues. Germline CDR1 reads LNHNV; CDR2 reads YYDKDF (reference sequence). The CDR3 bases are TGTGCCACCAGCAGAGGCGCTCGAGAGACCCAGTACTTC. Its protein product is CATSRGARETQYF.

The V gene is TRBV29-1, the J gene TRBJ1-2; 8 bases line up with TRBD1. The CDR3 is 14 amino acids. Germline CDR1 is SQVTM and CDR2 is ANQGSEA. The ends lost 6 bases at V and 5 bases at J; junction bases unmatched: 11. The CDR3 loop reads CSVGEYTGGYGYTF. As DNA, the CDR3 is TGCAGCGTAGGGGAGTATACAGGGGGTTATGGCTACACCTTC.

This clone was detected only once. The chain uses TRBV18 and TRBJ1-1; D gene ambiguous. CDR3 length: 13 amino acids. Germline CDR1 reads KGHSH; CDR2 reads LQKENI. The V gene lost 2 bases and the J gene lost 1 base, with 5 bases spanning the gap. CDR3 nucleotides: TGTGCCAGCTCACCAACAACGAACACTGAAGCTTTCTTT. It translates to CASSPTTNTEAFF.

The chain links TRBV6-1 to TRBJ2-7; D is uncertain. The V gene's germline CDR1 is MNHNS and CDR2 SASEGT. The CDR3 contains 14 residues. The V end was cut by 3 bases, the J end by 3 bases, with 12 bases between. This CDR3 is CASSELHRGYEQYF. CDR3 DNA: TGTGCCAGCAGTGAGTTACATAGAGGCTACGAGCAGTACTTC.

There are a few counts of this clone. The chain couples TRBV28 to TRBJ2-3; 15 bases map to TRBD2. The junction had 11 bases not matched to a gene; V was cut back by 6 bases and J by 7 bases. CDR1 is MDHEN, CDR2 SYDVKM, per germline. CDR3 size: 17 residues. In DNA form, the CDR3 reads TGTGCCAGCAGCTGGACTAGCGGGAGGGCCCGGCATTATACGCAGTATTTT. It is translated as CASSWTSGRARHYTQYF. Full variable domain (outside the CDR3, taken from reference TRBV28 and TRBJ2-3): DVKVTQSSRYLVKRTGEKVFLECVQDMDHENMFWYRQDPGLGLRLIYFSYDVKMKEKGDIPEGYSVSREKKERFSLILESASTNQTSMYLCASSWTSGRARHYTQYFGPGTRLTVL.

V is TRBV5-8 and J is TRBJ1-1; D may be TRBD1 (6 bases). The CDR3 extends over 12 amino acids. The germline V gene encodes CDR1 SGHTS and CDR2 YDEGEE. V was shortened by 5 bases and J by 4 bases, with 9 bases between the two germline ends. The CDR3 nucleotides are TGTGCCAGCAGTACAGGGTTCACTGAAGCTTTCTTT. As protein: CASSTGFTEAFF.

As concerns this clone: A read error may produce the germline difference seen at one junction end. CDR3 sequence (DNA): TGCGCCAGCAGCTTAGACAGGGTCGGCGACTTATCGAGCGAGCAGCACTTC. Translated: CASSLDRVGDLSSEQHF. The chain recombines TRBV5-1 with TRBJ2-7; the match to TRBD1 covers 7 bases. Germline V CDR1 and CDR2: SGHRS, YFSETQ. The CDR3 spans 17 residues. The variable domain in full, completed from reference TRBV5-1 and TRBJ2-7, reads KAGVTQTPRYLIKTRGQQVTLSCSPISGHRSVSWYQQTPGQGLQFLFEYFSETQRNKGNFPGRFSGRQFSNSRSEMNVSTLELGDSALYLCASSLDRVGDLSSEQHFGPGTRLTVT.

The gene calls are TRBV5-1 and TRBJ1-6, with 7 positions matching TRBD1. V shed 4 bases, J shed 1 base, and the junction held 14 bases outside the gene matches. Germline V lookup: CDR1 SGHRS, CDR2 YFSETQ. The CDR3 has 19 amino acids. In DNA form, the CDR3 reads TGCGCCAGCAGCCACGGGACAGTCAATTCGAGGTCCTATAATTCACCCCTCCACTTT. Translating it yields CASSHGTVNSRSYNSPLHF.

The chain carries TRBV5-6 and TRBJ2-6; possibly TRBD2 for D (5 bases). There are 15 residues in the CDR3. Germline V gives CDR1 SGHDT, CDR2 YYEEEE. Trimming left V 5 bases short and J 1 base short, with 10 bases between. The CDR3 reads CASSLGISGANVLTF. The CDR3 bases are TGTGCCAGCAGTCTCGGGATATCTGGGGCCAACGTCCTGACTTTC.